The 19 T cell receptor beta chains listed next were all sequenced from one sample in a study of CD8+ T cells in alopecia areata. It was cDNA, reverse transcribed from extracted RNA, that served as the sequencing template. This table comes from immunoSEQ multiplex PCR, and its TCRdb copy is limited to in-frame clones, with some not included. The sample lists roughly 120,000 clones, roughly two fifths occurring once. The sequenced material came from CD4+ T cells sorted from blood. These receptor sequences come from a human donor with alopecia areata.

The chain joins TRBV6-5 to TRBJ1-1; D unclear. CDR3 size: 12 residues. V lost 6 bases and J lost 5, with 10 bases in between. From germline, CDR1 is MNHEY and CDR2 SVGAGI. CDR3 DNA sequence: TGTGCCAGCAGCCGCCCTCGAACTGAAGCTTTCTTT. Translation: CASSRPRTEAFF.

This clone was recorded a few times. The chain is built from TRBV2 and TRBJ2-7, with unresolved D. The CDR3 has 14 amino acids. The ends were cut back, 6 bases at V and 1 base at J, with 13 bases in the middle. Germline lookup yields CDR1 SNHLY and CDR2 FYNNEI. The DNA of the CDR3 is TGTGCCAGCAGCGGAGATTTGGGGTCCTACGAGCAGTACTTC. It codes for CASSGDLGSYEQYF.

The DNA of the CDR3 is TGTGCCAGCAGCATAGGAGGCACTGAAGCTTTCTTT. Translation gives CASSIGGTEAFF. The J gene is TRBJ1-1, the V gene TRBV5-6; D is unclear. The germline V gene has CDR1 SGHDT and CDR2 YYEEEE. This CDR3 has 12 amino acids. V lost 4 bases to trimming and J lost 4 bases, with 8 bases between them.

The chain recombines TRBV7-2 with TRBJ1-6; D is ambiguous. The length of the CDR3 is 12 residues. Trimming took 8 bases from V and 3 from J, leaving 5 bases between them. Germline V lookup: CDR1 SGHTA, CDR2 FQGNSA. This CDR3 reads CASSDYNSPLHF. CDR3 sequence (DNA): TGTGCCAGCTCCGACTATAATTCACCCCTCCACTTT.

The chain combines TRBV4-3 with TRBJ1-1; 12 nucleotides align to TRBD1. CDR3 length equals 13 residues. Unmatched junction bases numbered 3, after V lost 2 bases and J lost 11 bases. Germline loops: CDR1 LGHNA, CDR2 YSLEER. The CDR3 region has the DNA TGCGCCAGCAGCCAATCGGGACAGGGGGCGGCTTTCTTT. This translates into CASSQSGQGAAFF.

V is TRBV30 and J is TRBJ2-5; D possibly corresponds to TRBD2 (6 bases). The germline gives CDR1 GTSNPN, CDR2 SVGIG (reference sequence). The CDR3 runs to 11 residues. Between the trimmed V and J ends, which lost 6 bases and 4 bases, there was a span of 9 bases. This chain's CDR3 is CACWGGETQYF. The CDR3 DNA sequence: TGTGCCTGTTGGGGAGGAGAGACCCAGTACTTC.

This clone was found a few times. This chain links TRBV29-1 with TRBJ2-5; 9 bases match TRBD1. V shed 6 bases, J shed 5 bases, and the junction held 7 bases outside the gene matches. CDR3 length equals 13 residues. Germline V gene lookup returns CDR1 SQVTM and CDR2 ANQGSEA. The CDR3 coding sequence is TGCAGCGTCGGTGGGACAGGGTGGGAGACCCAGTACTTC. This encodes CSVGGTGWETQYF.

This clone was seen a single time. The chain combines TRBV6-5 with TRBJ1-1, with D unresolved. CDR3 length equals 13 residues. V lost 6 bases and J lost 4, with 12 bases in between. Germline CDR1 is MNHEY and CDR2 is SVGAGI. In nucleotides, the CDR3 is TGTGCCAGCAGCCCCCTCAAGACCACTGAAGCTTTCTTT. It translates to CASSPLKTTEAFF.

The rearrangement joins TRBV7-2 to TRBJ1-2; D unresolved. The CDR3 consists of 12 residues. The germline V and J ends were trimmed by 5 bases and 2 bases, with 6 bases remaining between them. Germline values: CDR1 SGHTA, CDR2 FQGNSA. CDR3 sequence (DNA): TGTGCCAGCAGCGAAGTCAACTATGGCTACACCTTC. Its protein product is CASSEVNYGYTF.

This chain links TRBV4-3 with TRBJ2-1; D is possibly TRBD1 (5 bases). In germline, CDR1 is LGHNA, CDR2 YSLEER. CDR3 length: 16 residues. Trimming shortened V by 0 bases and J by 5 bases, and 14 bases separated the two germline ends. The CDR3 coding sequence is TGCGCCAGCAGCCAAGATATGGCTAGGGGAAACAATGAGCAGTTCTTC. Translated: CASSQDMARGNNEQFF.

This clone was detected only a few times. The chain has TRBV23-1 and TRBJ1-5, with D hard to call. TRBV23-1 is filed as an ORF, its function uncertain. The ends were cut back, 4 bases at V and 1 base at J, with 11 bases in the middle. CDR3 length equals 15 residues. The CDR3, as DNA: TGCGCCAGCAGTCGGGAGGGTTTGAGCAATCAGCCCCAGCATTTT. Its protein is CASSREGLSNQPQHF.

The chain links TRBV29-1 to TRBJ2-3; D uncertain. Germline CDR1 reads SQVTM; CDR2 reads ANQGSEA. The CDR3 is 14 residues long. The V end lost 1 base, the J end lost 6 bases, and 14 bases lay between the germline ends. The CDR3 region is CSVEGKGSPDTQYF. CDR3 bases: TGCAGCGTTGAAGGAAAGGGTTCCCCGGATACGCAGTATTTT.

The chain couples TRBV5-1 to TRBJ2-1; 11 nucleotides agree with TRBD1. V trimming: 4 bases; J trimming: 8 bases; junction bases outside the gene matches: 11. This CDR3 region has 16 residues. The germline gives CDR1 SGHRS, CDR2 YFSETQ. The CDR3 sequence is CASSPSTGTGGDEQFF. The CDR3 coding sequence is TGCGCCAGCAGCCCCTCAACCGGGACAGGGGGGGATGAGCAGTTCTTC. Complete variable domain (other parts from reference TRBV5-1 and TRBJ2-1): KAGVTQTPRYLIKTRGQQVTLSCSPISGHRSVSWYQQTPGQGLQFLFEYFSETQRNKGNFPGRFSGRQFSNSRSEMNVSTLELGDSALYLCASSPSTGTGGDEQFFGPGTRLTVL.

V is TRBV4-3 and J is TRBJ2-7; no clear D. This CDR3 region has 13 residues. Deletions cut 5 bases from V and 2 bases from J, with 10 bases between. CDR1 and CDR2 from the germline V gene are LGHNA and YSLEER. CDR3 sequence: CASSAQRAYEQYF. As DNA, the CDR3 is TGCGCCAGCAGCGCCCAGCGCGCCTACGAGCAGTACTTC.

The CDR3 DNA follows: TGTGCCAGCTCACCAGGTAGCTCCCCTGCCCACGAGCAGTACTTC. This codes for CASSPGSSPAHEQYF. The V call is TRBV18, the J call TRBJ2-7; D ambiguous. Germline-derived CDR1 and CDR2 are KGHSH and LQKENI. The CDR3 runs 15 residues. V lost 2 bases to trimming and J lost 5 bases, with 16 bases between them.

This clone was detected a few times. The chain employs TRBV28 and TRBJ2-4, with D hard to call. This CDR3 has 15 residues. Germline lookup yields CDR1 MDHEN and CDR2 SYDVKM. The germline V and J ends were trimmed by 4 bases and 0 bases, with 10 bases remaining between them. Here the CDR3 reads CASSSPSLAKNIQYF. Written as DNA, the CDR3 is TGTGCCAGCAGTTCCCCTTCCTTAGCCAAAAACATTCAGTACTTC.

The chain carries TRBV30 and TRBJ2-1; perhaps TRBD2 as D (5 bases). The germline V gene has CDR1 GTSNPN and CDR2 SVGIG (reference sequence). The V end lost 3 bases, the J end lost 4 bases, and 10 bases lay between the germline ends. The CDR3 is 13 amino acids. The CDR3 reads CAWRSGGYNEQFF. The DNA of the CDR3 is TGTGCCTGGAGGAGCGGAGGTTACAATGAGCAGTTCTTC.

This chain joins TRBV30 and TRBJ2-3; a weak D match, TRBD1 (6 bases). V was trimmed by 1 base and J by 4 bases, leaving 21 bases between them. The CDR3 extends over 17 amino acids. Germline CDR1 and CDR2: GTSNPN and SVGIG (reference sequence). CDR3: CAWSGGSKQGNADTQYF. The CDR3 DNA reads TGTGCCTGGAGTGGGGGGTCCAAGCAGGGGAATGCAGATACGCAGTATTTT.

This clone has a handful of counts. The chain links TRBV7-2 to TRBJ2-7; 8 bases are a match to TRBD1. The CDR3 extends over 14 amino acids. V was clipped by 5 bases and J by 7 bases; unmatched bases: 10. Germline CDR1 and CDR2: SGHTA and FQGNSA. CDR3 loop: CASSTGTGLREQYF. The DNA for the CDR3 is TGTGCCAGCAGCACCGGGACAGGCCTGAGGGAGCAGTACTTC.